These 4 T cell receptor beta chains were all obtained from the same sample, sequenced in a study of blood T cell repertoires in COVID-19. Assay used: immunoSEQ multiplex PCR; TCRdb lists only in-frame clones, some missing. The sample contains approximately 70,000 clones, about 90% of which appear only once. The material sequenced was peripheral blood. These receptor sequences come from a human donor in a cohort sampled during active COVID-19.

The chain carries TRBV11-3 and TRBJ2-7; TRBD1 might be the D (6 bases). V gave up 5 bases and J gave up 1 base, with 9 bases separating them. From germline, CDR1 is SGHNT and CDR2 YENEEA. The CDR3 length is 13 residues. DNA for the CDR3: TGTGCCAGCAGCCAAACAGGGTCCTACGAGCAGTACTTC. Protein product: CASSQTGSYEQYF.

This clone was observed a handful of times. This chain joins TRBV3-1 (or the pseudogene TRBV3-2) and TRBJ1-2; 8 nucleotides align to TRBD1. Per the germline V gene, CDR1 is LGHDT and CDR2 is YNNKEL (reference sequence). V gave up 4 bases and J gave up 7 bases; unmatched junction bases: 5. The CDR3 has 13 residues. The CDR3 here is CASSPRTGFGYTF. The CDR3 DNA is TGTGCCAGCAGCCCGAGGACAGGGTTTGGCTACACCTTC.

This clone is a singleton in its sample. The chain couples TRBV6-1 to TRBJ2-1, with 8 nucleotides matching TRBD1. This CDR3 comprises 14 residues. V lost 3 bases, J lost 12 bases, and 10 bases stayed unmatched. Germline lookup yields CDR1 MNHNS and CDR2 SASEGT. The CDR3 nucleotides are TGTGCCAGCAGTGAGCGGACAGGGCTGTCCCGGCAGTTCTTC. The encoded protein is CASSERTGLSRQFF.

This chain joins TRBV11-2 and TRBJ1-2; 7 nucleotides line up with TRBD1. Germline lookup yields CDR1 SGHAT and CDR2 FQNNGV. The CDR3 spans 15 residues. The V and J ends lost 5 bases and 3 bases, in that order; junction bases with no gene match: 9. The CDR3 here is CASSPWDRPYYGYTF. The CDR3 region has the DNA TGTGCCAGCAGCCCCTGGGACAGACCCTACTATGGCTACACCTTC. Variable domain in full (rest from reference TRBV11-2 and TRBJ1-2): EAGVAQSPRYKIIEKRQSVAFWCNPISGHATLYWYQQILGQGPKLLIQFQNNGVVDDSQLPKDRFSAERLKGVDSTLKIQPAKLEDSAVYLCASSPWDRPYYGYTFGSGTRLTVV.